A selection of T cell receptor beta chains follows, all from one sample in a study of memory CD4+ T cells and cytomegalovirus serostatus. The method was immunoSEQ multiplex PCR; TCRdb's version includes in-frame clones alone and lacks a portion of them. The repertoire holds over 35,000 clones, with just under 80% as singletons. What was sequenced was memory CD4+ T cells from blood. The source of these receptors is an adult in good health and CMV-seronegative. Each CDR3 is given with its conserved first and last residue. The D gene is left open where the match is weak. Rows may omit the clone size; those that give it use once, few, many or a size class.

j_call clone_size d_call v_call cdr3_nt cdr3_aa
TRBJ1-2 . . TRBV6-1 TGTGCCAGCAGCCGCCAAGAAGGTGGCTACACCTTC CASSRQEGGYTF
TRBJ2-7 once TRBD1 TRBV4-3 TGCGCCAGCAGCCAGGCCGGGACAGGCCCTTACGAGCAGTACTTC CASSQAGTGPYEQYF
TRBJ1-6 . . TRBV10-2 TGCGCCAGCACCGGACAGTCCTATAATTCACCCCTCCACTTT CASTGQSYNSPLHF
TRBJ1-4 . . TRBV5-4 TGTGCCAGCAGCTCCGAGGGCAGGTTCGGCGAAAAACTGTTTTTT CASSSEGRFGEKLFF
TRBJ1-2 . TRBD1 TRBV6-6 TGTGCCAGCAGCTCGCGGGGAGGAGGGACAGGGCATGGCTACACCTTC CASSSRGGGTGHGYTF
TRBJ2-5 . . TRBV5-6 TGTGCCAGCAGCTTGTTTGCGGTGGCCATCTGGGTACAAGAGACCCAGTACTTC CASSLFAVAIWVQETQYF
TRBJ1-1 once . TRBV5-1 TGCGCCAGCAGCTTGGAGGCAGGGTCCACTGAAGCTTTCTTT CASSLEAGSTEAFF
TRBJ1-1 medium-sized . TRBV29-1 TGCAGCGGAAGACGGTCCATGAACACTGAAGCTTTCTTT CSGRRSMNTEAFF
TRBJ1-2 . . TRBV7-9 TGTGCCAGCAGCTTAGCACAGCTCTATGGCTACACCTTC CASSLAQLYGYTF
TRBJ1-2 . . TRBV11-2 TGTGCCAGCAGCTTAGACCCCGGCCGGGACATAGCTAACTATGGCTACACCTTC CASSLDPGRDIANYGYTF
TRBJ1-1 . TRBD1 TRBV28 TGTGCCAGCAGCGACAGGGAAGAAGCTTTCTTT CASSDREEAFF
TRBJ2-1 . TRBD2 TRBV5-8 TGTGCCAGCAGCCCGGGACTAGCGGGGGGGACCCGGTTCAATGAGCAGTTCTTC CASSPGLAGGTRFNEQFF
TRBJ1-2 . . TRBV28 TGTGCCAGCACTCTTGGGGGGGGGCCTAACTATGGCTACACCTTC CASTLGGGPNYGYTF
TRBJ2-1 once TRBD2 TRBV7-2 TGTGCCAGCAGCTTAGCGGAATGGCTAGCGGGCGGGCCACAATCCTACAATGAGCAGTTCTTC CASSLAEWLAGGPQSYNEQFF
TRBJ1-3 few . TRBV6-1 TGTGCCAGCGACGGGCTCTCTGGAAACACCATATATTTT CASDGLSGNTIYF
TRBJ1-5 . . TRBV2 TGTGCCAGCAGAAGGACTAGGAATCAGCCCCAGCATTTT CASRRTRNQPQHF
TRBJ1-4 few . TRBV6-6 TGTGCCAGCAGTTACGGTACGGTGTTCCGACTGTTTTTT CASSYGTVFRLFF
TRBJ2-3 . . TRBV5-6 TGTGCCAGCAGCTTGGAATATCAGGGGACGCAGTATTTT CASSLEYQGTQYF
TRBJ1-3 . . TRBV4-2 TGTGCCAGCAGCCAAGATCTCCTTTTCGGAGGCACCGGGAACACCATATATTTT CASSQDLLFGGTGNTIYF
TRBJ2-5 . TRBD2 TRBV9 TGTGCCAGCAGCCCCCGGACTAGCCAGGAGACCCAGTACTTC CASSPRTSQETQYF
TRBJ1-1 . . TRBV18 TGTGCCAGCTCACCACCAGTTTCGGGGTCTCGTGGCACTGAAGCTTTCTTT CASSPPVSGSRGTEAFF
TRBJ2-1 . . TRBV5-1 TGCGCCAGCAGCTCCTCCGAGGACTCCTACAATGAGCAGTTCTTC CASSSSEDSYNEQFF
TRBJ1-2 . . TRBV6-1 TGTGCCAGCAGTGAAGCAGGAGGGAATCGAGCCGGCTACACCTTC CASSEAGGNRAGYTF
TRBJ2-7 . TRBD1 TRBV27 TGTGCCACATCGACAGGGATATTCAACGAGCAGTACTTC CATSTGIFNEQYF
TRBJ1-2 few . TRBV29-1 TGCAGCGTTGGGGCCTACACCTTC CSVGAYTF
TRBJ1-5 . . TRBV7-8 TGTGCCAGCAGCTTAGAGTTAGGTCAAACCCAGCATTTT CASSLELGQTQHF
TRBJ2-1 . . TRBV5-4 TGTGCCAGCAGCTCGACAAACTACAATGAGCAGTTCTTC CASSSTNYNEQFF
TRBJ2-1 . . TRBV11-3 TGTGCCAGCAGCTTGGACGGCTACAATGAGCAGTTCTTC CASSLDGYNEQFF
TRBJ1-2 . . TRBV7-3 TGTGCCAGCAGCTTAGGACCGAGGTATGGCTACACCTTC CASSLGPRYGYTF
TRBJ2-1 . . TRBV15 TGTGCCACCAGCAGAGGGACCCGACTCGATGAGCAGTTCTTC CATSRGTRLDEQFF
TRBJ1-5 . . TRBV7-9 TGTGCCAGCAGCTTGTTGGACGCGCCCCAGCATTTT CASSLLDAPQHF
TRBJ1-1 . . TRBV28 TGTGCCAGCAGTTTAAGATCGGACACTGAAGCTTTCTTT CASSLRSDTEAFF
TRBJ1-1 few . TRBV6-5 TGTGCCAGCAGTTACTCGAGACACACTGAAGCTTTCTTT CASSYSRHTEAFF
TRBJ1-2 once . TRBV28 TGTGCCAGCAGATCCATACAGGGTGCTAACTATGGCTACACCTTC CASRSIQGANYGYTF
TRBJ2-1 . . TRBV30 TGTGCCTGGAAGGGAGCTGGGGAGGGGGCGAATGAGCAGTTCTTC CAWKGAGEGANEQFF
TRBJ2-7 . TRBD1 TRBV4-3 TGCGCCAGCAGCCGGGACAGAACGACCTACGAGCAGTACTTC CASSRDRTTYEQYF
TRBJ2-7 . . TRBV7-9 TGTGCCAGCAGCGCCTCGGGGACCGCGAGGGAGCAGTACTTC CASSASGTAREQYF
TRBJ2-5 once TRBD2 TRBV18 TGTGCCAGCTCTCCCACGGGGACTAGCGGGGGCCGAGGGCAAGAGACCCAGTACTTC CASSPTGTSGGRGQETQYF
TRBJ2-5 . TRBD1 TRBV7-9 TGTGCCAGCAGCTTAGGGGACAGGGGGCAAGAGACCCAGTACTTC CASSLGDRGQETQYF
TRBJ2-5 . . TRBV9 TGTGCCAGCAACCCGGCCGGGAAAGAGACCCAGTACTTC CASNPAGKETQYF
TRBJ1-2 once . TRBV9 TGTGCCAGCAGCGTAGCGGGGGGCAGAAACTATGGCTACACCTTC CASSVAGGRNYGYTF
TRBJ2-6 . . TRBV19 TGTGCCAGTTTGGACAGACACCGCTCTGGGGCCAACGTCCTGACTTTC CASLDRHRSGANVLTF
TRBJ2-5 . TRBD1 TRBV4-2 TGTGCCAGCAGCCATTTGACAGGGTCGGAGACCCAGTACTTC CASSHLTGSETQYF
TRBJ2-1 . TRBD1 TRBV5-1 TGCGCCAGCAGCTTGGCAGGACAGGGGATCGTGTATGAGCAGTTCTTC CASSLAGQGIVYEQFF
TRBJ1-1 . . TRBV5-6 TGTGCCAGCAGCTTGGGGCAGGCCCAGGTTGAAGCTTTCTTT CASSLGQAQVEAFF
TRBJ1-6 few . TRBV7-9 TGTGCCAGCAGCTTTGATAGGCATAATTCACCCCTCCACTTT CASSFDRHNSPLHF
TRBJ1-5 . . TRBV10-2 TGCGCCACCAGAGAGACCGATTATGATCAGCCCCAGCATTTT CATRETDYDQPQHF
TRBJ1-5 . . TRBV5-6 TGTGCCAGCAGCTTGGGGGAAGCCAATCAGCCCCAGCATTTT CASSLGEANQPQHF
TRBJ1-6 once . TRBV5-1 TGCGCCAGCAGCTTGGGTACAGAAAATTCACCCCTCCACTTT CASSLGTENSPLHF
TRBJ2-7 . . TRBV21-1 TGTGCCAGCAGCAAGGGCCCGGGGCCCTACGAGCAGTACTTC CASSKGPGPYEQYF
TRBJ2-1 . TRBD2 TRBV19 TGTGCCAGTAACGAGCGGGGGGGATACAATGAGCAGTTCTTC CASNERGGYNEQFF